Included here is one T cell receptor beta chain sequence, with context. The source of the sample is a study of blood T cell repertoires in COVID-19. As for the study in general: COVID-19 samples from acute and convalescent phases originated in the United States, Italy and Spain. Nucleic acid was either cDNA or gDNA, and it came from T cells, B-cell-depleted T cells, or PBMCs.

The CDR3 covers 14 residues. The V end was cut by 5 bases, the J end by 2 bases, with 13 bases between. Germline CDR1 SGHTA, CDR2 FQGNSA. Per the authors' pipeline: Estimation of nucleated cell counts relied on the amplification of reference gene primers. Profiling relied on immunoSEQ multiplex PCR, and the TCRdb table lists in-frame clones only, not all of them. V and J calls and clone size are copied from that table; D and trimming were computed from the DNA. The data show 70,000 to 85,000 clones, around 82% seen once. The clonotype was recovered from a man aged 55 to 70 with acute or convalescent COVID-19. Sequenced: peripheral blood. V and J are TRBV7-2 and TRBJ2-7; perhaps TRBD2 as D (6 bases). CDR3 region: CASSLPGLPYEQYF. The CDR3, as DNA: TGTGCCAGCAGCCTTCCGGGACTTCCCTACGAGCAGTACTTC.